One and the same sample provided the 3 T cell receptor beta chains below, sequenced in a study of T cells in Graves' hyperthyroidism and ophthalmopathy. What was amplified from RNA transcripts were TCR beta CDR3 regions. The HTBI primer set drove a first-round RT-PCR of the TCR CDR3. One entry per CDR3 protein, called by TCRdb with MiXCR from the multiplex PCR reads. The sample has 530,000 or so distinct CDR3 sequences, 35% to 55% seen once; the top ten hold about 7.8%. Material for sequencing was peripheral blood or thyroid tissue (not recorded which). The receptors originated from a woman younger than 35 with Graves' hyperthyroidism.

This clonotype showed up many times. J is TRBJ2-5 and V is TRBV4-2, with D uncertain. The CDR3 length is 14 residues. Deletions cut 0 bases from V and 1 base from J, with 6 bases between. CDR1 is LGHNA, CDR2 YNFKEQ, per germline. Here the CDR3 reads CASSQDRFQETQYF. The CDR3 DNA reads as TGTGCCAGCAGCCAAGACAGGTTCCAAGAGACCCAGTACTTC.

In the case of this clonotype: One end of the junction fails to match germline, which may point to a read error. The V gene is TRBV24-1, the J gene TRBJ1-5; no reliable D call. The J call may be wrong; the DNA end is better matched by TRBJ2-3. Per germline, CDR1 KGHDR and CDR2 SFDVKD. The CDR3 spans 14 residues. The CDR3 loop is CATSVADPTDAQYF. The CDR3 DNA reads as TGTGCCACCAGTGTGGCGGACCCCACAGATGCGCAGTATTTT.

The sample holds many counts of this clonotype. The chain couples TRBV7-2 to TRBJ2-7; TRBD2 agrees at 9 bases. The V gene's germline CDR1 is SGHTA and CDR2 FQGNSA. Trimming at V came to 4 bases and at J to 1 base, leaving 11 bases not matched to a gene. The CDR3 spans 17 residues. CDR3 nucleotides: TGTGCCAGCAGCTCGTCGATGCGACTAGCGGATTCCTACGAGCAGTACTTC. Residues: CASSSSMRLADSYEQYF.